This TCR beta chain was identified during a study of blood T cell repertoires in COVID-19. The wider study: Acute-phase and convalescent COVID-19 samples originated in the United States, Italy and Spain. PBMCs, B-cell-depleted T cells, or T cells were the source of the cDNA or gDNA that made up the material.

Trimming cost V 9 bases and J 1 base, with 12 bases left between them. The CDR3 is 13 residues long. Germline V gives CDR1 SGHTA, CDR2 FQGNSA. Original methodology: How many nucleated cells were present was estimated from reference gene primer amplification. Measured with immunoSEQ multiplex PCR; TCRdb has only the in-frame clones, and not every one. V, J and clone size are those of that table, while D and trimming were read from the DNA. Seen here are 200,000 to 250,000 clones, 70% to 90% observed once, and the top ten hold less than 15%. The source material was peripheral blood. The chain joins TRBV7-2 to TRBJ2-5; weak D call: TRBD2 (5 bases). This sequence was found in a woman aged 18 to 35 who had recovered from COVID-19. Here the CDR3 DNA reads TGTGCCAGTTCCCAGCGGATCCAAGAGACCCAGTACTTC. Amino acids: CASSQRIQETQYF.